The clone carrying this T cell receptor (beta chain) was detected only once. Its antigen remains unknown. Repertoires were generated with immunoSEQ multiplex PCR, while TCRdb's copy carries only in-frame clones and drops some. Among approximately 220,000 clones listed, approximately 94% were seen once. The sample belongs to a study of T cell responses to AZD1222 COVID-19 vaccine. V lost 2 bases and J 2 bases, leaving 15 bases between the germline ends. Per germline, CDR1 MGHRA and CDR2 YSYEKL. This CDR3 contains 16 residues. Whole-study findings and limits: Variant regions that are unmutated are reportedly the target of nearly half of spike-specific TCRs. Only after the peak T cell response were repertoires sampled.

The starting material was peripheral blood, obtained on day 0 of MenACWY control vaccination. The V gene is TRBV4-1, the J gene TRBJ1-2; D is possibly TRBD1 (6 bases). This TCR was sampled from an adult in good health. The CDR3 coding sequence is TGCGCCAGCAGCCAATCCCACGGCAGGGGCAACTATGGCTACACCTTC. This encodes CASSQSHGRGNYGYTF.